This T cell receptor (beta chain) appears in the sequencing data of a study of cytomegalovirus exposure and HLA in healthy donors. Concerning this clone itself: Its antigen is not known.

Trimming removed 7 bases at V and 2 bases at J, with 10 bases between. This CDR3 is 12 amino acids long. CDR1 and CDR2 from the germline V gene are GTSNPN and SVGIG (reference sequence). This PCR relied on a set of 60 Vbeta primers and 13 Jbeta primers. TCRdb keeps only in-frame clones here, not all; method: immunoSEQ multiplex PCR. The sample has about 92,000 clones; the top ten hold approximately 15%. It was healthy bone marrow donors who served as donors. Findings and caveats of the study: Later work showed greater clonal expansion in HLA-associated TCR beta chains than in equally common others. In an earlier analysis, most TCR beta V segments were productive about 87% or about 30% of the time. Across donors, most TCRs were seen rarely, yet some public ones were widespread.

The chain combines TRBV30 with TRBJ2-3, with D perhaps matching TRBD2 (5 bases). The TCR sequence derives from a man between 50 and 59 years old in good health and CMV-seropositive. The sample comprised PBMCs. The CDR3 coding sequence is TGTGCCTCAGCGGCTCTCACAGATACGCAGTATTTT. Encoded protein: CASAALTDTQYF.